Below are 5 T cell receptor beta chains sequenced from a single sample in a study of cytomegalovirus exposure and HLA in healthy donors. PCR amplification relied on 60 Vbeta primers (plus 13 Jbeta primers). The method was immunoSEQ multiplex PCR; TCRdb's version includes in-frame clones alone and lacks a portion of them. Of about 130,000 clones detected, around 80% appear once; the ten largest clones hold approximately 4%. The sample taken for sequencing was PBMCs. These receptors all stem from a woman aged 40-49 years in good health and CMV-seronegative.

The chain combines TRBV5-1 with TRBJ2-3; 7 bases fit TRBD1. In germline, CDR1 is SGHRS, CDR2 YFSETQ. This CDR3 is built from 15 residues. Trimming took 0 bases from V and 4 from J; bases not matched to a gene: 5. CDR3 in DNA: TGCGCCAGCAGCTTGGACGGGACAGTTGCAGATACGCAGTATTTT. Translating gives CASSLDGTVADTQYF.

V gene TRBV14 combines with J gene TRBJ2-3; a possible D gene is TRBD1 (5 bases). Germline CDR1 SGHDN, CDR2 FVKESK. The CDR3 is made up of 14 amino acids. V lost 1 base, J lost 2 bases, and 7 bases lay in between. This CDR3 reads CASSQVGVTDTQYF. The CDR3 DNA sequence: TGTGCCAGCAGCCAAGTAGGGGTCACAGATACGCAGTATTTT.

The V call is TRBV10-3, the J call TRBJ1-1, with 7 positions matching TRBD1. This CDR3 has 14 amino acids. Per the germline V gene, CDR1 is ENHRY and CDR2 is SYGVKD. V was clipped by 3 bases and J by 5 bases; unmatched bases: 6. CDR3 region: CAISDNDRETEAFF. In nucleotides, the CDR3 is TGTGCCATCAGTGACAACGACAGGGAGACTGAAGCTTTCTTT.

V is TRBV11-2 and J is TRBJ1-1, with D tentatively TRBD1 (5 bases). This CDR3 region has 14 residues. Trimming stripped 2 bases from V and 5 bases from J, with 12 bases between. The germline V gene encodes CDR1 SGHAT and CDR2 FQNNGV. CDR3 DNA: TGTGCCAGCAGCTTAATGGGGGGGAGGACTGAAGCTTTCTTT. Amino acid sequence: CASSLMGGRTEAFF.

V and J are TRBV6-1 and TRBJ1-1; D is uncertain. Trimming took off 4 bases at V and 0 bases at J, with 12 bases between the two ends. CDR1 MNHNS and CDR2 SASEGT come from the germline V gene. The length of the CDR3 is 15 residues. CDR3 sequence reads: CASSAYYPVNTEAFF. The DNA for the CDR3 is TGTGCCAGCAGTGCCTACTATCCCGTGAACACTGAAGCTTTCTTT.